This T cell receptor beta chain was found in a study of T-cell memory formation after mild COVID-19. In this sample, this clonotype turned up many times. TCRdb re-called the 5' RACE reads through MiXCR, storing one row per CDR3 protein. The data hold fewer than 400,000 distinct CDR3 sequences, with more than 15% observed a single time. Sequenced: PBMCs or a T cell subset sorted from them (not recorded which). This clonotype originated in a man in his late teens or twenties who had mild COVID-19 (a few samples of this study predate the infection). Cell type and time point are not known.

The CDR3 coding sequence is TGTGCCAGCAGCCTTAGCGGGGGATCAGATACGCAGTATTTT. Its translation: CASSLSGGSDTQYF. V is TRBV12-3 or TRBV12-4 and J is TRBJ2-3; 9 bases are shared with TRBD2. Trimming removed 6 bases from V and 4 bases from J; junction bases left unmatched: 5. The CDR3 is 14 amino acids.